The 22 T cell receptor beta chains below all came from one sample that was sequenced in a study of CD8 T cells in Susac syndrome (dated 2019 in TCRdb). The method was the immunoSEQ multiplex PCR assay. RNA was extracted with the RNeasy kit and roughly 0.45 to 1 ug was reverse transcribed using random hexamers. Clones were called with MiXCR by TCRdb after fastp trimmed the public reads at Q25, and only in-frame beta chains were retained. When rows share a CDR3 protein, they turn into one entry using the most common DNA and genes. The sample table shows more than 110,000 distinct CDR3 sequences, and about 93% are seen once. Approximately 0.25% of the sample is held by the ten biggest clonotypes. Sequenced: CD8+ T cells from PBMCs. These receptors came from a human donor in good health.

The chain couples TRBV20-1 to TRBJ2-3; D remains ambiguous. CDR1 and CDR2 from the germline V gene are DFQATT and SNEGSKA (reference sequence). The ends were cut back, 3 bases at V and 2 bases at J, with 9 bases in the middle. This CDR3 spans 13 amino acids. CDR3 coding DNA: TGCAGTGCTAGGCAACGGAACACAGATACGCAGTATTTT. Translated: CSARQRNTDTQYF.

The chain combines TRBV15 with TRBJ2-1; 7 positions match TRBD1. The CDR3 covers 17 residues. V was clipped by 0 bases and J by 4 bases; unmatched bases: 9. Germline V gives CDR1 LNHNV, CDR2 YYDKDF (reference sequence). CDR3 sequence: CATSREGGRGLYNEQFF. CDR3 nucleotide sequence: TGTGCCACCAGCAGAGAAGGGGGCAGGGGGTTATACAATGAGCAGTTCTTC.

The CDR3 coding sequence is TGTGCCAGCAGCGTAGGCTACTCAGGGGGGCAAGAGACCCAGTACTTC. This encodes CASSVGYSGGQETQYF. V is TRBV9 and J is TRBJ2-5, with D perhaps TRBD1 (7 bases). Germline V gene lookup returns CDR1 SGDLS and CDR2 YYNGEE. V lost 0 bases and J 2 bases, leaving 14 bases between the germline ends. The CDR3 is 16 residues long.

The chain combines TRBV5-4 with TRBJ2-3; D remains unclear. The V end lost 3 bases, the J end lost 4 bases, and 9 bases lay between the germline ends. The CDR3 consists of 13 residues. The V gene's germline CDR1 is SGHNT and CDR2 YYREEE (reference sequence). The CDR3 reads CASSYLSPDTQYF. The CDR3 DNA sequence: TGTGCCAGCAGCTACTTATCCCCAGATACGCAGTATTTT.

The J gene is TRBJ2-6, the V gene TRBV6-2 or TRBV6-3; tentatively, D is TRBD1 or TRBD2 (5 bases each). CDR1 MNHEY and CDR2 SVGEGT come from the germline V gene. The length of the CDR3 is 15 residues. The germline V and J ends were trimmed by 3 bases and 2 bases, with 8 bases remaining between them. The CDR3 here is CASSYQGAGANVLTF. CDR3 in DNA: TGTGCCAGCAGTTATCAGGGAGCTGGGGCCAACGTCCTGACTTTC.

CDR3 DNA: TGTGCCAGCAGTTTAAAGGGACTCCCCGTTCTCTCTGGAAACACCATATATTTT. Amino acids: CASSLKGLPVLSGNTIYF. The chain has TRBV27 and TRBJ1-3, with D perhaps TRBD1 (5 bases). CDR1 and CDR2 (germline): MNHEY, SMNVEV (reference sequence). There are 18 residues in the CDR3. V lost 2 bases to trimming and J lost 0 bases, with 17 bases between them.

V is TRBV30 and J is TRBJ2-2; unclear D gene. V shed 5 bases and J shed 4 bases, with 5 bases lying between them. There are 11 residues in the CDR3. Germline V gene sequence: CDR1 GTSNPN, CDR2 SVGIG (reference sequence). The CDR3 here is CAWSPTGELFF. As DNA, the CDR3 is TGTGCCTGGTCACCCACCGGGGAGCTGTTTTTT.

The rearrangement uses TRBV19 and TRBJ2-1; TRBD2 is a possible D gene (5 bases). From germline, CDR1 is LNHDA and CDR2 SQIVND (reference sequence). This CDR3 region has 15 residues. V lost 4 bases and J 0 bases, leaving 10 bases between the germline ends. The CDR3 here is CASSTRRGSYNEQFF. CDR3 DNA sequence: TGTGCCAGTAGTACCCGCCGGGGCTCCTACAATGAGCAGTTCTTC.

This clonotype was found a few times. The chain carries TRBV20-1 and TRBJ2-1, with D possibly TRBD2 on 6 matching bases. Germline V CDR1 and CDR2: DFQATT, SNEGSKA (reference sequence). V lost 6 bases to trimming and J lost 0 bases, with 12 bases between them. The length of the CDR3 is 14 residues. The CDR3 DNA is TGCAGTGCGAACGGGGGTAGCTCCTACAATGAGCAGTTCTTC. It encodes CSANGGSSYNEQFF.

The chain employs TRBV20-1 and TRBJ1-4; D is uncertain. Germline CDR1 and CDR2: DFQATT and SNEGSKA (reference sequence). This CDR3 region has 13 residues. Trimming shortened V by 3 bases and J by 5 bases, and 10 bases separated the two germline ends. CDR3 nucleotides: TGCAGTGCTAGCCCTCACGGCAATGAAAAACTGTTTTTT. It specifies CSASPHGNEKLFF.

The gene calls are TRBV27 and TRBJ1-4; 8 bases are shared with TRBD1. The CDR3 runs 15 residues. V was clipped by 0 bases and J by 8 bases; unmatched bases: 5. CDR1 is MNHEY and CDR2 is SMNVEV in the germline V gene (reference sequence). The DNA of the CDR3 is TGTGCCAGCAGTTTATCGACAGGGGTCAGGGAAAAACTGTTTTTT. As protein: CASSLSTGVREKLFF.

CDR3 bases: TGTGCCAGCAGCCTCTCGGGCGGGATTCGGCAGTACTTC. Its translation: CASSLSGGIRQYF. The chain recombines TRBV14 with TRBJ2-7, with TRBD2 as a possible D gene (6 bases). Germline-derived CDR1 and CDR2 are SGHDN and FVKESK. The V and J ends lost 4 bases and 9 bases respectively, with 16 bases between them. CDR3 length: 13 amino acids.

The chain uses TRBV5-4 and TRBJ2-6; D possibly uses TRBD1 or TRBD2 (5 bases each). V shed 7 bases and J shed 4 bases, with 12 bases lying between them. CDR3 length equals 14 residues. Germline V lookup: CDR1 SGHNT, CDR2 YYREEE (reference sequence). The CDR3, as DNA: TGTGCCAGCGCCGAGGGGCGGGGGGCCAACGTCCTGACTTTC. Protein: CASAEGRGANVLTF.

V usage is TRBV20-1 and J usage is TRBJ1-1, with D possibly being TRBD1 (5 bases). In germline, CDR1 is DFQATT, CDR2 SNEGSKA (reference sequence). Trimming took off 6 bases at V and 0 bases at J, with 14 bases between the two ends. The CDR3 runs 14 residues. CDR3: CSAASDRMNTEAFF. The CDR3 DNA follows: TGCAGTGCCGCCTCAGACAGAATGAACACTGAAGCTTTCTTT.

The chain joins TRBV30 to TRBJ2-2; no clear D. The ends were cut back, 5 bases at V and 7 bases at J, with 11 bases in the middle. The CDR3 totals 12 residues. Looked up from germline, CDR1 is GTSNPN and CDR2 is SVGIG (reference sequence). In DNA, the CDR3 is TGTGCCTGGGGTTCGGCGAGCGGGGAGCTGTTTTTT. This sequence encodes CAWGSASGELFF.

J is TRBJ1-1 and V is TRBV29-1, with 7 bases lining up with TRBD1. The trim removed 7 bases at V and 5 bases at J, leaving 7 bases unmatched. The CDR3 loop spans 12 amino acids. Germline V CDR1 and CDR2: SQVTM, ANQGSEA. CDR3 residues: CSAQGGGTEAFF. CDR3 sequence (DNA): TGCAGCGCCCAGGGGGGTGGAACTGAAGCTTTCTTT. The complete variable domain, with remaining parts taken from reference TRBV29-1 and TRBJ1-1, reads SAVISQKPSRDICQRGTSLTIQCQVDSQVTMMFWYRQQPGQSLTLIATANQGSEATYESGFVIDKFPISRPNLTFSTLTVSNMSPEDSSIYLCSAQGGGTEAFFGQGTRLTVV.

The chain recombines TRBV7-6 with TRBJ2-5; D might be TRBD2 (5 bases). Trimming removed 5 bases from V and 5 bases from J, with 12 bases in between. The CDR3 covers 13 residues. Looked up from germline, CDR1 is SGHVS and CDR2 is FNYEAQ. CDR3 coding DNA: TGTGCCAGCAGCCGTATCGGGGTGGAGACCCAGTACTTC. Translation: CASSRIGVETQYF.

The chain combines TRBV20-1 with TRBJ1-5; TRBD1 might be the D (5 bases). CDR3 length equals 14 residues. V lost 1 base to trimming and J lost 5 bases, with 12 bases between them. Looked up from germline, CDR1 is DFQATT and CDR2 is SNEGSKA (reference sequence). This CDR3 reads CSARAREDHQPQHF. The CDR3 bases are TGCAGTGCTAGAGCCAGGGAAGATCATCAGCCCCAGCATTTT.

J is TRBJ2-1 and V is TRBV4-1, with a possible D match to TRBD2 (5 bases). Germline CDR1 is MGHRA and CDR2 is YSYEKL. Trimming took 0 bases from V and 4 from J, leaving 10 bases between them. The CDR3 contains 15 residues. In nucleotides, the CDR3 is TGCGCCAGCAGCCAAGATGAAGCGGCTTACAATGAGCAGTTCTTC. It translates to CASSQDEAAYNEQFF.

This chain joins TRBV5-6 and TRBJ1-2; D is ambiguous. V was trimmed by 1 base and J by 8 bases, leaving 12 bases between them. Germline CDR1 reads SGHDT; CDR2 reads YYEEEE. The CDR3 is made up of 13 amino acids. CDR3 sequence reads: CASSLREGGGYTF. The CDR3, as DNA: TGTGCCAGCAGCTTGAGGGAGGGAGGCGGCTACACCTTC.

V gene TRBV27 combines with J gene TRBJ2-1, with D perhaps TRBD2 (5 bases). Trimming removed 4 bases from V and 7 bases from J, with 8 bases in between. Germline lookup yields CDR1 MNHEY and CDR2 SMNVEV (reference sequence). The CDR3 covers 12 residues. In DNA form, the CDR3 reads TGTGCCAGCAGTTGGCGAGGGAATGAGCAGTTCTTC. Translated, it gives CASSWRGNEQFF.

The chain is built from TRBV7-9 and TRBJ2-5, with 9 nucleotides matching TRBD2. CDR3 size: 15 residues. CDR1 and CDR2 (germline): SEHNR, FQNEAQ (reference sequence). V was clipped by 8 bases and J by 1 base; unmatched bases: 8. CDR3 residues: CASFLETSGQETQYF. CDR3 nucleotide sequence: TGTGCCAGCTTCCTAGAGACTAGCGGCCAAGAGACCCAGTACTTC.